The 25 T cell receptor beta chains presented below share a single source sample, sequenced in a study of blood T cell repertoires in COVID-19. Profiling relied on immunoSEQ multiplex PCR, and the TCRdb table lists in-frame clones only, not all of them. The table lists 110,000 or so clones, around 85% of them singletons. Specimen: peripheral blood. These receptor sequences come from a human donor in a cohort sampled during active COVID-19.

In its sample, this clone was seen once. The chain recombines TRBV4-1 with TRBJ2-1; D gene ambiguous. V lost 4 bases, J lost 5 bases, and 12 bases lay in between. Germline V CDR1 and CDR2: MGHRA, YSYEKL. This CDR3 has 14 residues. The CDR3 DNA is TGCGCCAGCAGCCCTCGGGTTGGAGACAATGAGCAGTTCTTC. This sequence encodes CASSPRVGDNEQFF.

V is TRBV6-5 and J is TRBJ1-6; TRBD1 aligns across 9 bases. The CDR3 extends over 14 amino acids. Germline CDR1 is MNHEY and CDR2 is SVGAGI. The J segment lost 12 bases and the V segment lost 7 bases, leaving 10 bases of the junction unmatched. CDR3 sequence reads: CASTETGGGKPLHF. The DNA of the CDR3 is TGTGCCAGCACCGAGACAGGGGGGGGGAAACCCCTCCACTTT.

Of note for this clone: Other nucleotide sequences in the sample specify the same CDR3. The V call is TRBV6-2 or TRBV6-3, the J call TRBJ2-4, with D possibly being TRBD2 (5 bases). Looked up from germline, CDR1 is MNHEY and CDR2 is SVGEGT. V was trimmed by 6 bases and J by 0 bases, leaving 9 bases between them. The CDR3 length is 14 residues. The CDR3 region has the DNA TGTGCCAGCAGCCCTAGCCTAGCCAAAAACATTCAGTACTTC. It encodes CASSPSLAKNIQYF.

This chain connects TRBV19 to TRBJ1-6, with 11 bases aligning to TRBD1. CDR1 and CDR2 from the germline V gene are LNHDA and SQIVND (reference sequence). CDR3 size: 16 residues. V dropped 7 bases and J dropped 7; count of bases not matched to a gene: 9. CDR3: CASTPGGTGGNSPLHF. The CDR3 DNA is TGTGCCAGTACCCCCGGAGGGACAGGGGGAAATTCACCCCTCCACTTT.

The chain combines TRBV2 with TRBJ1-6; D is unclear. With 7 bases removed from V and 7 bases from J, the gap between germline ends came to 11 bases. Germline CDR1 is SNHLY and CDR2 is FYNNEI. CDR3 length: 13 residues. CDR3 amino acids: CASTPTWNSPLHF. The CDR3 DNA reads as TGTGCCAGCACCCCGACTTGGAATTCACCCCTCCACTTT.

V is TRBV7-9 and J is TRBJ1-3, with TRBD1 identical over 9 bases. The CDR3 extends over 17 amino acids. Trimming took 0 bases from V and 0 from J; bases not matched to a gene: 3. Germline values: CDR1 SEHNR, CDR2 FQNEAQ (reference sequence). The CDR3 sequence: CASSLATGGISGNTIYF. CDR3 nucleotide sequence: TGTGCCAGCAGCTTAGCGACAGGGGGAATCTCTGGAAACACCATATATTTT.

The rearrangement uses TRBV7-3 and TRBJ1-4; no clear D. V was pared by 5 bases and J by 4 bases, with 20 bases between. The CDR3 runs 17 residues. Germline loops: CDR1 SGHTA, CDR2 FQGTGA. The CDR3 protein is CASSRSTPSKNNEKLFF. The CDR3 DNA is TGTGCCAGCAGCCGAAGTACTCCCTCTAAAAATAATGAAAAACTGTTTTTT.

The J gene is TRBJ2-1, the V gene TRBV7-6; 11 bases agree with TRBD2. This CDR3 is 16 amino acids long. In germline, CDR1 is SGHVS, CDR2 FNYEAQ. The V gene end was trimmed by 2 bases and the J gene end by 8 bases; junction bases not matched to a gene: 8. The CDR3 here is CASSLRTSGGLDEQFF. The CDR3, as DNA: TGTGCCAGCAGCTTACGAACTAGCGGGGGATTGGATGAGCAGTTCTTC.

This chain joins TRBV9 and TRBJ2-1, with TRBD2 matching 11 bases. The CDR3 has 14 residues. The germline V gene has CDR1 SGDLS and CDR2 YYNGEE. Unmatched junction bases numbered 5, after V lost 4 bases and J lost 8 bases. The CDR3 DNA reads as TGTGCCAGCAGCTTCACTAGCGGGGGTGATGAGCAGTTCTTC. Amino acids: CASSFTSGGDEQFF.

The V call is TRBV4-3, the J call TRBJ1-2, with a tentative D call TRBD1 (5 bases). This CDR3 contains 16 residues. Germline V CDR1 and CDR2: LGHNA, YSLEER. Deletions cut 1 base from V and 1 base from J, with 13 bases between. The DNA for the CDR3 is TGCGCCAGCAGCCAAGGCCCCGACAGCCTTAACTATGGCTACACCTTC. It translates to CASSQGPDSLNYGYTF.

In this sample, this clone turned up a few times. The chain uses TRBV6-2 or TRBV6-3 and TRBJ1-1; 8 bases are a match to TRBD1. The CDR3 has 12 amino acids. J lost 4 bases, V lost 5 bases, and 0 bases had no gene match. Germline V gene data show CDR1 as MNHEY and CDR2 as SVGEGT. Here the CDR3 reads CASSTGGTEAFF. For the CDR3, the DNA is TGTGCCAGCAGTACAGGGGGCACTGAAGCTTTCTTT.

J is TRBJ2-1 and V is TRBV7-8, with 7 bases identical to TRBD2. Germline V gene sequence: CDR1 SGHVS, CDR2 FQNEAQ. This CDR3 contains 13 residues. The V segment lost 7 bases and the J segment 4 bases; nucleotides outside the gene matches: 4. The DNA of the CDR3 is TGTGCCAGCAAGTGGGGGGGATACAATGAGCAGTTCTTC. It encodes CASKWGGYNEQFF.

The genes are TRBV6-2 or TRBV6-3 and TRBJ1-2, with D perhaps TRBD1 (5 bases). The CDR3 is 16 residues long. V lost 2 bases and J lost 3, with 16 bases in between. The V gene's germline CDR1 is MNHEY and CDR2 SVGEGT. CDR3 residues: CASSYTAGKFDYGYTF. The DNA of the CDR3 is TGTGCCAGCAGTTACACGGCAGGGAAGTTTGACTATGGCTACACCTTC.

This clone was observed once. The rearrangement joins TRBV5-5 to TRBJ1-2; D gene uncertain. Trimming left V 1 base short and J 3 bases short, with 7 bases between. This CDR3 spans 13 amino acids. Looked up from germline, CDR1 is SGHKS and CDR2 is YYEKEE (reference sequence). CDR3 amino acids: CASSLRGDYGYTF. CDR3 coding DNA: TGTGCCAGCAGCTTGCGGGGAGACTATGGCTACACCTTC.

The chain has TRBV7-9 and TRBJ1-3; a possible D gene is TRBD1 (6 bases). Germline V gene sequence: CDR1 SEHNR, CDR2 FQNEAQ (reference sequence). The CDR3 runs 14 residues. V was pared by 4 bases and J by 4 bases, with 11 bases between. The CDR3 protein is CASSSGGTGNTIYF. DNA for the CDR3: TGTGCCAGCAGCTCGGGGGGGACAGGAAACACCATATATTTT.

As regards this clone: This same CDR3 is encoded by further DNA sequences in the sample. CDR3 residues: CASSLVGGSGNTIYF. CDR3 bases: TGTGCCAGCAGCTTAGTTGGGGGGTCTGGAAACACCATATATTTT. The rearrangement links TRBV7-2 to TRBJ1-3, with D perhaps matching TRBD1 (5 bases). Germline CDR1 is SGHTA and CDR2 is FQGNSA. The V end lost 1 base, the J end lost 1 base, and 8 bases lay between the germline ends. The CDR3 totals 15 residues.

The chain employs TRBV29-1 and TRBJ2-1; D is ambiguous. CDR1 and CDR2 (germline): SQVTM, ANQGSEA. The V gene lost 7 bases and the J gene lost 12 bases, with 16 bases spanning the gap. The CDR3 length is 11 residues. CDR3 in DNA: TGCAGCGGGCTTCAGTCAGTTGGGCAGTTCTTC. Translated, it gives CSGLQSVGQFF.

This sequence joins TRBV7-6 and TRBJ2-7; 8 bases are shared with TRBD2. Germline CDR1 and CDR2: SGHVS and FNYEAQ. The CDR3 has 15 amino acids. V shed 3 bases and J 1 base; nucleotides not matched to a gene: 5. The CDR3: CASSFVSGGSYEQYF. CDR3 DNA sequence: TGTGCCAGCAGCTTTGTCAGCGGGGGTTCCTACGAGCAGTACTTC.

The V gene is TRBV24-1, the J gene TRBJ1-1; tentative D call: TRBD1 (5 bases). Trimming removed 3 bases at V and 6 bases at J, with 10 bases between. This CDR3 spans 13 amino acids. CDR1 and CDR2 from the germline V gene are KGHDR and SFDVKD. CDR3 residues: CATSDQGVAEAFF. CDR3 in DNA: TGTGCCACCAGTGATCAGGGTGTAGCTGAAGCTTTCTTT.

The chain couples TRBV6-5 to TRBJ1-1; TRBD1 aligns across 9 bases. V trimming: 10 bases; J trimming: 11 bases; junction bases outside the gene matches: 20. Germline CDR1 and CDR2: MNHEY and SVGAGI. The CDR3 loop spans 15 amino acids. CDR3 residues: CATIQYLTGGDRAFF. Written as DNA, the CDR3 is TGTGCCACCATCCAATACCTGACAGGGGGGGACCGGGCTTTCTTT.

The CDR3 is CASSLDKARNQPQHF. CDR3 DNA sequence: TGTGCCAGCAGCTTGGACAAGGCCCGCAATCAGCCCCAGCATTTT. The chain employs TRBV7-8 and TRBJ1-5, with a weak D call TRBD1 (5 bases). Looked up from germline, CDR1 is SGHVS and CDR2 is FQNEAQ. This CDR3 has 15 amino acids. V was shortened by 3 bases and J by 2 bases, with 11 bases between the two germline ends. The variable domain in full, completed from reference TRBV7-8 and TRBJ1-5, reads GAGVSQSPRYKVAKRGQDVALRCDPISGHVSLFWYQQALGQGPEFLTYFQNEAQLDKSGLPSDRFFAERPEGSVSTLKIQRTQQEDSAVYLCASSLDKARNQPQHFGDGTRLSIL.

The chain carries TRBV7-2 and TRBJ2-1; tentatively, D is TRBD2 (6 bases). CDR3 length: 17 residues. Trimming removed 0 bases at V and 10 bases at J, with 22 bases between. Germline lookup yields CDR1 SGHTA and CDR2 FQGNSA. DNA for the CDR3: TGTGCCAGCAGCTTAGCGAATACTAGTTGGGGGGACTTAGAGCAGTTCTTC. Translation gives CASSLANTSWGDLEQFF.

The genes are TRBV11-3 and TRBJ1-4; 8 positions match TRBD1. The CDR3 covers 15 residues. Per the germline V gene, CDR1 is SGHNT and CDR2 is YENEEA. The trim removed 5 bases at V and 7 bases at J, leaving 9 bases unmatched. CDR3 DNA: TGTGCCAGCAGCAACAGGACAGGGTTCGGTGAAAAACTGTTTTTT. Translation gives CASSNRTGFGEKLFF. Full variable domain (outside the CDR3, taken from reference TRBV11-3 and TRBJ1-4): EAGVVQSPRYKIIEKKQPVAFWCNPISGHNTLYWYLQNLGQGPELLIRYENEEAVDDSQLPKDRFSAERLKGVDSTLKIQPAELGDSAVYLCASSNRTGFGEKLFFGSGTQLSVL.

CDR3 coding DNA: TGTGCCAGCAGTTTTCTGGACACAAACACTGAAGCTTTCTTT. Its translation: CASSFLDTNTEAFF. V usage is TRBV6-2 or TRBV6-3 and J usage is TRBJ1-1; perhaps TRBD1 as D (5 bases). The V gene lost 4 bases and the J gene lost 2 bases, with 11 bases spanning the gap. The CDR3 runs to 14 residues. The germline gives CDR1 MNHEY, CDR2 SVGEGT.

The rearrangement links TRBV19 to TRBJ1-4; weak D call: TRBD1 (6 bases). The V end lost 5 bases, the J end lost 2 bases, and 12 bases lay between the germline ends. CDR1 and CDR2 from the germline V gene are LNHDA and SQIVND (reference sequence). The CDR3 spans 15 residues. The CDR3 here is CASSLLGATNEKLFF. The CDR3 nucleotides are TGTGCCAGTAGTCTCTTGGGGGCGACTAATGAAAAACTGTTTTTT.